This TCR beta chain was obtained from a study of shared clonotypes between healthy human individuals. Study-level findings and limits: Owing to a small donor count, the genetic and exposure-history diversity represented was limited.

Remarks on this clone: What it recognizes is unknown.

At the deep level, the assay was run. Some clones are missing from TCRdb's copy, which holds only in-frame ones; the method was immunoSEQ multiplex PCR. The table lists 520,000 or so clones, less than 85% of them singletons. Participating donors were healthy, HIV-negative adults free of recent acute infections or vaccinations. Unsorted samples relied on roughly 99 million PBMCs, which served as the source of genomic DNA. The sample was PBMCs. This TCR came from a woman aged 40 to 49 in good health. Some clones in this sample may be carry-over from other donors' samples.

The CDR3 coding sequence is TGTGCCAGCAGCCAAGGGGGTGCCCCCCGACCTAACTATGGCTACACCTTC. Its protein is CASSQGGAPRPNYGYTF. The genes are TRBV14 and TRBJ1-2; D ambiguous. Germline V lookup: CDR1 SGHDN, CDR2 FVKESK. The V end was cut by 1 base, the J end by 0 bases, with 15 bases between. The CDR3 extends over 17 amino acids. The entire variable domain, with the rest obtained from reference TRBV14 and TRBJ1-2, is as follows: EAGVTQFPSHSVIEKGQTVTLRCDPISGHDNLYWYRRVMGKEIKFLLHFVKESKQDESGMPNNRFLAERTGGTYSTLKVQPAELEDSGVYFCASSQGGAPRPNYGYTFGSGTRLTVV.